The sequence of this T cell receptor (beta chain) was determined in a study of PD-L1 blockade in urothelial cancer. About the study: Most of the roughly 30 patients were men whose urothelial cancer was bladder-origin. Blood samples contained a median 141,255 T cells.

Germline loops: CDR1 SNHLY, CDR2 FYNNEI. Deletions cut 6 bases from V and 7 bases from J, with 13 bases between. The CDR3 consists of 13 residues. The assay was immunoSEQ multiplex PCR, and TCRdb's table has in-frame clones only and misses some. The data contain approximately 32,000 clones, more than 65% of them singletons. The diagnosis in patients was locally advanced or metastatic urothelial carcinoma. A total of 1 to 8 samples per patient were collected pretreatment and on-treatment. The receptor was isolated from a man between 70 and 80 years old with urothelial cancer. This specimen consisted of PBMCs, obtained around atezolizumab (anti-PD-L1) treatment. V gene TRBV2 combines with J gene TRBJ2-1; TRBD2 might be the D (7 bases). Here the CDR3 reads CASRKGRGNEQFF. CDR3 DNA: TGTGCCAGCAGAAAGGGGAGGGGGAATGAGCAGTTCTTC.